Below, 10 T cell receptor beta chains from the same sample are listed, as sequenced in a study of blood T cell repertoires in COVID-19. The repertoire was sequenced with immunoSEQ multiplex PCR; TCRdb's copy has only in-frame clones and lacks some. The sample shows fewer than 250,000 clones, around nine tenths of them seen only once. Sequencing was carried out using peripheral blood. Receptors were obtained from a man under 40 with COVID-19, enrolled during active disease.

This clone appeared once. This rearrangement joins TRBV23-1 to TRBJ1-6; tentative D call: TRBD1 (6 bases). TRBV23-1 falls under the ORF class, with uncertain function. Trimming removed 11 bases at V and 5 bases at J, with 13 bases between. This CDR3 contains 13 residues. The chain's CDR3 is CALSQGHNSPLHF. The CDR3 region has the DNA TGCGCCCTCTCCCAGGGGCATAATTCACCCCTCCACTTT.

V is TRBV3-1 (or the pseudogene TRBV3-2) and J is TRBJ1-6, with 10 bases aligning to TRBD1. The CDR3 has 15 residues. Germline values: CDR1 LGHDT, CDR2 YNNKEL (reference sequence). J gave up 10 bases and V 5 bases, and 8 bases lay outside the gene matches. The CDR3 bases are TGTGCCAGCAGCGAAGGACAGGGGGTAAGATCACCCCTCCACTTT. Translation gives CASSEGQGVRSPLHF.

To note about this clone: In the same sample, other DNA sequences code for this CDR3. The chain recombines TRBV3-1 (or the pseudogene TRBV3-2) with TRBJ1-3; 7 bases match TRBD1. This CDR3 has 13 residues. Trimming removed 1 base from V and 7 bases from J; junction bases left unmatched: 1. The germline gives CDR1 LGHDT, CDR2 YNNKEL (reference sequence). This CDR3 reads CASSQGGGNTIYF. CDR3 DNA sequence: TGTGCCAGCAGCCAAGGAGGGGGCAACACCATATATTTT.

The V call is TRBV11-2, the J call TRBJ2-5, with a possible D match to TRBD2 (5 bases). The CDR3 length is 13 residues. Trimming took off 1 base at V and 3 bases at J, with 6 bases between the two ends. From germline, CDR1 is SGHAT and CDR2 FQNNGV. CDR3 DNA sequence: TGTGCCAGCAGCTTAGTACTAGAAGAGACCCAGTACTTC. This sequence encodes CASSLVLEETQYF.

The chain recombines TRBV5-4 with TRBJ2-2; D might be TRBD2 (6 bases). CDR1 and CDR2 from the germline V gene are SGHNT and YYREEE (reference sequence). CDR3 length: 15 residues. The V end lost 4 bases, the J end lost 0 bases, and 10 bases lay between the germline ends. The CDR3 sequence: CASSPGLPNTGELFF. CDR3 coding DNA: TGTGCCAGCAGCCCGGGACTCCCGAACACCGGGGAGCTGTTTTTT.

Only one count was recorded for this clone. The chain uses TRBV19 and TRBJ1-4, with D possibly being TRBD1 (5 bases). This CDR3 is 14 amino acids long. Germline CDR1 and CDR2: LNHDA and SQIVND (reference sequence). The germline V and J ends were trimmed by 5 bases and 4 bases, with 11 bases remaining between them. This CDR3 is CASSFRDFNEKLFF. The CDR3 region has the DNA TGTGCCAGTAGTTTTCGGGACTTTAATGAAAAACTGTTTTTT.

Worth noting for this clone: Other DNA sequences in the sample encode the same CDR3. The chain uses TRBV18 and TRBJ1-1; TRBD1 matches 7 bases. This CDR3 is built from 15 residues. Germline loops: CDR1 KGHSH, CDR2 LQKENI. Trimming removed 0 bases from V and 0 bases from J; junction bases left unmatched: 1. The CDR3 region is CASSPPGQLNTEAFF. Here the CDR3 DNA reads TGTGCCAGCTCACCACCGGGACAGCTGAACACTGAAGCTTTCTTT.

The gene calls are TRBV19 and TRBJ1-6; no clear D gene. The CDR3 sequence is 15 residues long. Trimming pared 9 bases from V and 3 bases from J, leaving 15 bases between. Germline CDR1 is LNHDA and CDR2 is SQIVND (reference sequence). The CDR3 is CASRKGGNYNSPLHF. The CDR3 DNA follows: TGTGCCAGCCGAAAGGGAGGGAACTATAATTCACCCCTCCACTTT.

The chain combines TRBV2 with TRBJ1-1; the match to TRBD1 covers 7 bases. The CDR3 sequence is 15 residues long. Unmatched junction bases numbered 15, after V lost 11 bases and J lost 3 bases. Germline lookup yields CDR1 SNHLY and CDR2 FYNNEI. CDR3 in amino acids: CAGGTAEAEDTEAFF. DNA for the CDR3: TGTGCCGGAGGGACAGCAGAGGCCGAGGACACTGAAGCTTTCTTT.

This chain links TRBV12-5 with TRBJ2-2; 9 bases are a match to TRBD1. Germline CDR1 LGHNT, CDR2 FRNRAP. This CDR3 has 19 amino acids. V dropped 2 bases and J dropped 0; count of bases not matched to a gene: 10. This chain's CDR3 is CASGLSPGTGTSNTGELFF. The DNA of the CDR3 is TGTGCTAGTGGTTTGTCCCCAGGGACAGGGACATCGAACACCGGGGAGCTGTTTTTT.